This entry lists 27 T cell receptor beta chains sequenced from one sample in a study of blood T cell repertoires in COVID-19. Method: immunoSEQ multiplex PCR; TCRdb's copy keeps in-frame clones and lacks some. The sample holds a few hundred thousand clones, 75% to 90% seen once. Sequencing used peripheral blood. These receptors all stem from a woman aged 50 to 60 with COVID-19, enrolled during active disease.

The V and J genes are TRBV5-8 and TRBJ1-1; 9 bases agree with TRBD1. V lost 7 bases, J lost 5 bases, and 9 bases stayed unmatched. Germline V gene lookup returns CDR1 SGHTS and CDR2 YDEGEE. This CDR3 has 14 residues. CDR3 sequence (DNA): TGTGCCAGCGGGGGGACAGGGTATGGAACTGAAGCTTTCTTT. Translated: CASGGTGYGTEAFF.

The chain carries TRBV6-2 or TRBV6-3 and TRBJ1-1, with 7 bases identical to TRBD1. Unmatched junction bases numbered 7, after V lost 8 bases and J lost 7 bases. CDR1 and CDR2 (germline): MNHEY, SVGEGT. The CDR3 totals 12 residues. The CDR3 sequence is CASRSQGSEAFF. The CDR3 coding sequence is TGTGCCAGCCGTTCACAGGGGAGTGAAGCTTTCTTT.

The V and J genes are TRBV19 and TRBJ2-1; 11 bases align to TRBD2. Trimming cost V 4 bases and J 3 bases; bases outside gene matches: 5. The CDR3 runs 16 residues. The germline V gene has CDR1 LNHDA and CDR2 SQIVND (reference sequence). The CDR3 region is CASSRSSGRIYNEQFF. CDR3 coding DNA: TGTGCCAGTAGTAGATCTAGCGGGAGGATCTACAATGAGCAGTTCTTC.

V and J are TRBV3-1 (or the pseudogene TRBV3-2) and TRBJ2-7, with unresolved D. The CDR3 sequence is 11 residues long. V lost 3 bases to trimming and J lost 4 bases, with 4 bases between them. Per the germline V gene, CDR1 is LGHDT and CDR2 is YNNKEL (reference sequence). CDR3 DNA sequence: TGTGCCAGCAGCCATTCTTACGAGCAGTACTTC. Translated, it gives CASSHSYEQYF.

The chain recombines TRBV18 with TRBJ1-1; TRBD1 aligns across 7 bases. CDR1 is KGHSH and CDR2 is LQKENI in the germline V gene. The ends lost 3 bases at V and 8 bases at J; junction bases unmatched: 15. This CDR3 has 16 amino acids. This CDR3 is CASSPPYGQEKAEAFF. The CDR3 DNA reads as TGTGCCAGCTCACCCCCATATGGACAGGAAAAAGCAGAAGCTTTCTTT.

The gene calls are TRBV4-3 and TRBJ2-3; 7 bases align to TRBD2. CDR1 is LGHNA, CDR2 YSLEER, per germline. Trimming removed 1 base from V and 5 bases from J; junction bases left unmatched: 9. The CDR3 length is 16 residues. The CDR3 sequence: CASSQGSAGVVDTQYF. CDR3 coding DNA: TGCGCCAGCAGCCAAGGGTCGGCGGGAGTGGTAGATACGCAGTATTTT.

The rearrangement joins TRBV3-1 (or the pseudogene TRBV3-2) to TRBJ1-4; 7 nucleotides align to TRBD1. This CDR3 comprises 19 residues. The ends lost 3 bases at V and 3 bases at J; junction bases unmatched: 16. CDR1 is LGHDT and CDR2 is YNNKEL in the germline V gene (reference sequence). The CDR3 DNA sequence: TGTGCCAGCAGCCACAACAGGGGCCAAATGGTTGGGGCTAATGAAAAACTGTTTTTT. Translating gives CASSHNRGQMVGANEKLFF.

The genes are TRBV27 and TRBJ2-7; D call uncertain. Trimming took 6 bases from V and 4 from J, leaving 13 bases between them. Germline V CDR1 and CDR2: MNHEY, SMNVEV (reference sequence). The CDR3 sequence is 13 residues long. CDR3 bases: TGTGCCAGCAGAATGGGCTCAACTTACGAGCAGTACTTC. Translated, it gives CASRMGSTYEQYF.

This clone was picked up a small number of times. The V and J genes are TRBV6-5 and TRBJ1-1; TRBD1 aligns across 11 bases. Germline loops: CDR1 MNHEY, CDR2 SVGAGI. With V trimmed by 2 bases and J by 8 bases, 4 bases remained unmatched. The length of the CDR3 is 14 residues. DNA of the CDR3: TGTGCCAGCAGTTACACGGGACAGGGGGTAGAAGCTTTCTTT. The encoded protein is CASSYTGQGVEAFF.

The CDR3 DNA reads as TGTGCCAGCAGCCTAGGACAGGGGTATAGGTATGGCTACACCTTC. As protein: CASSLGQGYRYGYTF. The V and J genes are TRBV11-3 and TRBJ1-2; TRBD1 agrees at 9 bases. Germline assignment: CDR1 SGHNT and CDR2 YENEEA. The V segment lost 5 bases and the J segment 5 bases; nucleotides outside the gene matches: 9. This CDR3 comprises 15 residues. Full variable domain (outside the CDR3, taken from reference TRBV11-3 and TRBJ1-2): EAGVVQSPRYKIIEKKQPVAFWCNPISGHNTLYWYLQNLGQGPELLIRYENEEAVDDSQLPKDRFSAERLKGVDSTLKIQPAELGDSAVYLCASSLGQGYRYGYTFGSGTRLTVV.

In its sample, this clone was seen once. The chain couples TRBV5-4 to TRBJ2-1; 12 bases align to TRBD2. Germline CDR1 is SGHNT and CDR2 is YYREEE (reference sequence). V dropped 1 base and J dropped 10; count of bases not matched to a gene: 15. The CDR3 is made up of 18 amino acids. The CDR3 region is CASSLKLAGGGGLGEQFF. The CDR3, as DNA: TGTGCCAGCAGCTTGAAACTAGCGGGAGGCGGGGGCTTGGGGGAGCAGTTCTTC.

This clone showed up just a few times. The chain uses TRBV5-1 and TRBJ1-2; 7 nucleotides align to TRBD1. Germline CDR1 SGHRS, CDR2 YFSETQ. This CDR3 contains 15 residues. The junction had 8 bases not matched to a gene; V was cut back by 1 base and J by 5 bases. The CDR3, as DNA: TGCGCCAGCAGCTTGCGGCAGGGGGGTCGATATGGCTACACCTTC. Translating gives CASSLRQGGRYGYTF.

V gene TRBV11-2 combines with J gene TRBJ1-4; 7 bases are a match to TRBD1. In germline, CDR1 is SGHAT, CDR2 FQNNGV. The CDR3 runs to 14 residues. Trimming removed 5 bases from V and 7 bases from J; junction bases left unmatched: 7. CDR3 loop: CASSPRQGGEKLFF. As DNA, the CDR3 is TGTGCCAGCAGCCCCCGACAGGGTGGTGAAAAACTGTTTTTT.

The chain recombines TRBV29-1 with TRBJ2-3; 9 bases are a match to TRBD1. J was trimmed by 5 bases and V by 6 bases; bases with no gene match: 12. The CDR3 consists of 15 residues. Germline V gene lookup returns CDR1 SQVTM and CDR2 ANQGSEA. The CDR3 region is CSVWGQGGKGDTQYF. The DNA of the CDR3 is TGCAGCGTGTGGGGACAGGGAGGGAAAGGAGATACGCAGTATTTT.

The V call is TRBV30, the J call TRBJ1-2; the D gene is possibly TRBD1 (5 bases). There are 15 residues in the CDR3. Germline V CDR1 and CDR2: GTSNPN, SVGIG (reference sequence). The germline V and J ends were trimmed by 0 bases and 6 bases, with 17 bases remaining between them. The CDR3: CAWSVRGGRGDGYTF. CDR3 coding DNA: TGTGCCTGGAGTGTACGGGGGGGAAGAGGCGATGGCTACACCTTC.

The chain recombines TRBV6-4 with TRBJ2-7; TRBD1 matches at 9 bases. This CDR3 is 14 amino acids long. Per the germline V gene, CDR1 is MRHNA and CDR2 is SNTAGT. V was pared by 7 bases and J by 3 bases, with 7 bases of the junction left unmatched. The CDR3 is CASKAETGGYEQYF. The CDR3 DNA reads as TGTGCCAGCAAAGCCGAGACAGGGGGCTACGAGCAGTACTTC.

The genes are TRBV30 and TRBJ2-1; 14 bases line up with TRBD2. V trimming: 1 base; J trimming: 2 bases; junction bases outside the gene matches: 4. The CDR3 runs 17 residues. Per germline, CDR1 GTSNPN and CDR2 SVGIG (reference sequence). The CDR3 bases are TGTGCCTGGAGTGCAGGGACTAGCGGGGGCCCCTACAATGAGCAGTTCTTC. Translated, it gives CAWSAGTSGGPYNEQFF.

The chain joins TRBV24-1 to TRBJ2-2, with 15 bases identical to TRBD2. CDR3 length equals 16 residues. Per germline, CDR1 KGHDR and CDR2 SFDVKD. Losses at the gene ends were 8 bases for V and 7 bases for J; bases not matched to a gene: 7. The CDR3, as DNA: TGTGCCACCACTTTGATGGGACTAGCGGGAGGCGGGGAGCTGTTTTTT. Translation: CATTLMGLAGGGELFF.

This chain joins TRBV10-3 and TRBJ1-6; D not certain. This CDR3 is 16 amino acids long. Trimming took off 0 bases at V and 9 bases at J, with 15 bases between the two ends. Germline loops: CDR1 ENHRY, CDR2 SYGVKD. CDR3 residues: CAISESDVGAGSPLHF. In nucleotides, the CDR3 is TGTGCCATCAGTGAGTCGGACGTGGGAGCGGGTTCACCCCTCCACTTT.

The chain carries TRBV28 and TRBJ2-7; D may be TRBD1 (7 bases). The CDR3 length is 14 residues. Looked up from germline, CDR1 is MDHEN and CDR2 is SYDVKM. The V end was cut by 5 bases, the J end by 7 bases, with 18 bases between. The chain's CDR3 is CASSPQGGLGEQYF. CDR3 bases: TGTGCCAGCAGTCCCCAGGGGGGCCTAGGAGAGCAGTACTTC.

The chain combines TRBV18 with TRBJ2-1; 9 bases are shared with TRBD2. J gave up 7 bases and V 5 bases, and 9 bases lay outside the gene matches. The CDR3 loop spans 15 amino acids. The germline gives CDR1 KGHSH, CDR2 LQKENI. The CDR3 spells CASSARTSAINEQFF. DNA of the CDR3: TGTGCCAGCTCAGCCAGGACTAGCGCGATAAATGAGCAGTTCTTC.

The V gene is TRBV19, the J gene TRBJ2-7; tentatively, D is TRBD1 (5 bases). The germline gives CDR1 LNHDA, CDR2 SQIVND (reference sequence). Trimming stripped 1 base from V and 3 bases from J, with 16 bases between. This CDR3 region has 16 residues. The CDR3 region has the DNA TGTGCCAGTAGTATAGCCCGGACACCCTCCAGCTACGAGCAGTACTTC. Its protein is CASSIARTPSSYEQYF.

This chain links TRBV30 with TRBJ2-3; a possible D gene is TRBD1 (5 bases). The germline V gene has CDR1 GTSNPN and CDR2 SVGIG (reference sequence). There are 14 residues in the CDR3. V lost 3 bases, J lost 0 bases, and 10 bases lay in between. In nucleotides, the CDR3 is TGTGCCTGGAGCCCAGGGTATAGCACAGATACGCAGTATTTT. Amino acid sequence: CAWSPGYSTDTQYF.

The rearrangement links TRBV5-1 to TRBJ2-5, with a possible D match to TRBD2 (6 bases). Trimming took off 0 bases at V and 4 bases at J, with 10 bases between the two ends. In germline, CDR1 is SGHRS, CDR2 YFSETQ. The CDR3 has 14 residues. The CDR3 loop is CASSLEDYRETQYF. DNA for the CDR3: TGCGCCAGCAGCTTGGAGGACTACCGAGAGACCCAGTACTTC.

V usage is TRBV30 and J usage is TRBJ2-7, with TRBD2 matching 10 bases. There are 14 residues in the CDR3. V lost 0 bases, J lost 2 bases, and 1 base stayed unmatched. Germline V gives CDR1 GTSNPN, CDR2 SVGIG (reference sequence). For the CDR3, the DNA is TGTGCCTGGAGTGTTAGCGGGAGGCCCTACGAGCAGTACTTC. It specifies CAWSVSGRPYEQYF.

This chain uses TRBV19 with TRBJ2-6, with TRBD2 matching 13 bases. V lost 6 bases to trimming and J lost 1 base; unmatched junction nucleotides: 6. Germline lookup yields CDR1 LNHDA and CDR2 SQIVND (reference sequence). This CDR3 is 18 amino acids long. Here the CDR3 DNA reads TGTGCCAGTAGCCGAGGGACTAGCGGGAATTCTGGGGCCAACGTCCTGACTTTC. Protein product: CASSRGTSGNSGANVLTF.

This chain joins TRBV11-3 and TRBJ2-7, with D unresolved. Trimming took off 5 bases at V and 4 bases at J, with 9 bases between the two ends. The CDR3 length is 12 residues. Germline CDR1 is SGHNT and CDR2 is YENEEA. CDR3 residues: CASSGLRYEQYF. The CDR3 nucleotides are TGTGCCAGCAGCGGTCTTCGGTACGAGCAGTACTTC.